This TCR beta chain was identified in a study of tumor-infiltrating lymphocytes in glioblastoma multiforme. Study-wide findings and caveats: Just one glioblastoma patient contributed to the TCR-mutation comparison.

Multiple V-beta primers and a C-beta primer amplified TCRB from RNA. Input was approximately 0.5 ug total RNA, reverse-transcribed with a C-beta primer. TCRdb used MiXCR to reprocess the multiplex PCR reads, holding one entry per CDR3 protein. The sample yields 13,000 or so distinct CDR3 sequences, roughly 68% seen once. Concerning this clonotype itself: Its antigen is as yet unknown. The junction differs from germline at one of its ends, possibly a read error.

There are 15 residues in the CDR3. The germline gives CDR1 SGHNT, CDR2 YENEEA. The receptor was isolated from a male donor with glioblastoma. This rearrangement joins TRBV11-3 to TRBJ2-2; D is uncertain. The material sequenced was brain tumor tissue. As DNA, the CDR3 is TGTGCCAGCAGCTTAGGGAGTACGAACACCCGGGAGCTGTTTTTT. This translates into CASSLGSTNTRELFF.